This T cell receptor beta chain was identified during a study of T cell repertoires in cytomegalovirus infection. Study overall: Through public TCR beta signatures, both CMV infection and matching HLA type were indicated.

From the reads, TCRdb called clonotypes with MiXCR, one entry per CDR3 protein. Of under 200,000 distinct CDR3 sequences listed, roughly 9% are singletons. Germline V lookup: CDR1 SGHVS, CDR2 FQNEAQ. Trimming stripped 0 bases from V and 4 bases from J, with 7 bases between. The CDR3 extends over 14 amino acids. This clonotype has at least ten counts. The V and J genes are TRBV7-8 and TRBJ1-3; D uncertain. Sequencing was carried out using PBMCs. This TCR came from a human donor in good health (CMV status not recorded). Some clones in this sample may be carry-over from other donors' samples. CDR3 in amino acids: CASSLAHQGNTIYF. The CDR3 nucleotides read TGTGCCAGCAGCTTAGCGCACCAGGGAAACACCATATATTTT.